This T cell receptor beta chain was retrieved from a study of lymphopenia after photon versus proton radiotherapy. Method: immunoSEQ multiplex PCR; TCRdb's copy keeps in-frame clones and lacks some. The sample contains tens of thousands of clones, just under 90% of which appear only once. General study findings and limits: After the lymphocyte nadir, photon-treated repertoires showed oligoclonal expansion, especially of CD8+ Temra cells. Authors raise, but do not show, better survival with proton therapy.

About this clone: Its target is not known.

Trimming took off 5 bases at V and 0 bases at J, with 16 bases between the two ends. This CDR3 region has 16 residues. Germline V gene sequence: CDR1 SGHTA, CDR2 FQGNSA. The receptor comes from a woman in her fifties or sixties with cholangiocarcinoma. Some clones in this sample may be carry-over from other donors' samples. The chain joins TRBV7-2 to TRBJ2-5; possibly TRBD2 for D (5 bases). The specimen was peripheral blood, collected from a patient treated with proton-based radiotherapy. Here the CDR3 reads CASSPRTRLYQETQYF. DNA of the CDR3: TGTGCCAGCAGCCCAAGGACTCGGCTGTACCAAGAGACCCAGTACTTC.